One T cell receptor beta chain is described in this entry. Its antigen is undetermined. This sample is drawn from a study of T cell responses to AZD1222 COVID-19 vaccine. Points from the study as a whole: Females outnumbered males among donors, who were mostly white British; clonal diversity was possibly underestimated. Recipients of AZD1222 seropositive at baseline numbered only five or six.

Using immunoSEQ multiplex PCR, the repertoire was profiled, and TCRdb retains in-frame clones only, with some absent. The table lists around 150,000 clones, 90% of them singletons. The source material was peripheral blood, sampled 28 days after the second AZD1222 dose. This sequence originates from an adult who received the AZD1222 COVID-19 vaccine.

CDR3 sequence (DNA): TGTGCCAGTAGTCCTTCGATCCCCTACGAGCAGTACTTC. Its translation: CASSPSIPYEQYF. The rearrangement joins TRBV19 to TRBJ2-7; D remains ambiguous. From germline, CDR1 is LNHDA and CDR2 SQIVND (reference sequence). V was pared by 5 bases and J by 2 bases, with 10 bases between. The CDR3 loop spans 13 amino acids.